The clone carrying this TCR beta chain came up once. Germline CDR1 SGHRS, CDR2 YFSETQ. Deletions cut 1 base from V and 4 bases from J, with 8 bases between. The CDR3 spans 14 residues. These data are taken from a study of technical replicates of blood from a handful of donors. Generated by immunoSEQ multiplex PCR, the TCRdb table keeps only in-frame clones and is missing some. The sample includes 80,000 to 100,000 clones, about 92% of them seen just once. This receptor was identified in a human donor in good health. The chain is built from TRBV5-1 and TRBJ1-4; D is perhaps TRBD1 (5 bases). Sequenced material: T cells isolated from PBMCs. The CDR3 sequence: CASSLTGRNEKLFF. CDR3 DNA: TGCGCCAGCAGCTTGACAGGACGTAATGAAAAACTGTTTTTT.